The clone carrying this T cell receptor (beta chain) came up once. What it binds is unknown. Data came from immunoSEQ multiplex PCR; TCRdb stores just in-frame clones and leaves some out. The table lists about 270,000 clones, around 85% of them singletons. This sample is drawn from a study of cytomegalovirus exposure and HLA in healthy donors. Study-wide context: The roughly 110 validation repertoires were produced on the same platform as the 720 or so repertoires of the first cohort. This was reported in a later analysis.

The study, taken as a whole, reports: Within the approximately 130 validation repertoires, first-cohort TCR clusters tended to co-occur, according to a later analysis. Most observed TCR sequences were rare, whereas some public TCRs were detected in many donors.

The CDR3 loop spans 17 amino acids. CDR1 SGDLS and CDR2 YYNGEE come from the germline V gene. The V end lost 4 bases, the J end lost 0 bases, and 14 bases lay between the germline ends. J is TRBJ2-6 and V is TRBV9; TRBD2 is a possible D gene (6 bases). The receptor was isolated from a woman between 18 and 29 years old in good health and CMV-seronegative. The sample taken for sequencing was PBMCs. The CDR3 sequence: CASSPTGLLSGANVLTF. In DNA form, the CDR3 reads TGTGCCAGCAGCCCTACGGGACTGCTCTCTGGGGCCAACGTCCTGACTTTC.